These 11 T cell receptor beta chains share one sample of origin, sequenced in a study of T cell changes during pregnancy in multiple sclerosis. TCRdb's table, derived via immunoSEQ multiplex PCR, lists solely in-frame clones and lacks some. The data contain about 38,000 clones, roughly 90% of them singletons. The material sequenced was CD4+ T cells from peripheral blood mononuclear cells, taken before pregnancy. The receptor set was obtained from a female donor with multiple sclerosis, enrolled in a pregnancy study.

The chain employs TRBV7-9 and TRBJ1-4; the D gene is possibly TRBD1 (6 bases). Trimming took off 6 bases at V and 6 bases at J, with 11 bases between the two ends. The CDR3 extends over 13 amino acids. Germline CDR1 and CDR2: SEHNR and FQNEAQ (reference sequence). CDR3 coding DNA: TGTGCCAGCAGTTATAGGACAGATGAAAAACTGTTTTTT. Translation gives CASSYRTDEKLFF.

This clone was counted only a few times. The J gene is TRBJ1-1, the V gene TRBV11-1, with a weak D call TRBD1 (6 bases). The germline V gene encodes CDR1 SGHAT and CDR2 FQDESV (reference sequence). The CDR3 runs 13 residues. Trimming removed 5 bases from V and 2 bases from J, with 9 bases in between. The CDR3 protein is CASSQDRNTEAFF. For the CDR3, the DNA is TGTGCCAGCAGCCAGGACAGAAACACTGAAGCTTTCTTT.

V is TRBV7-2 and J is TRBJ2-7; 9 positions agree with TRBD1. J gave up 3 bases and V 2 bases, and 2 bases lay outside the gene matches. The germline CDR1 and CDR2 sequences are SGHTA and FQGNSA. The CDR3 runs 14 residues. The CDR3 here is CASSLRTGDYEQYF. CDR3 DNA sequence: TGTGCCAGCAGCTTAAGGACAGGGGACTACGAGCAGTACTTC.

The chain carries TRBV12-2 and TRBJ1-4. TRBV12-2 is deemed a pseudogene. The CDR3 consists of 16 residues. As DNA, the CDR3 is TGTGCAAGTCGCTTAACCCACGTGCAGAACGGGGAAAAACTGTTTTTT. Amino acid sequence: CASRLTHVQNGEKLFF.

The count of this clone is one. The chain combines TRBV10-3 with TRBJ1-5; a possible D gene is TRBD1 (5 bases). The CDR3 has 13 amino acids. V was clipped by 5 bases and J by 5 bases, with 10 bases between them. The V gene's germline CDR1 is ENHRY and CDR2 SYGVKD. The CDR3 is CAISPGGYQPQHF. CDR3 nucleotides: TGTGCCATCAGTCCGGGGGGGTATCAGCCCCAGCATTTT.

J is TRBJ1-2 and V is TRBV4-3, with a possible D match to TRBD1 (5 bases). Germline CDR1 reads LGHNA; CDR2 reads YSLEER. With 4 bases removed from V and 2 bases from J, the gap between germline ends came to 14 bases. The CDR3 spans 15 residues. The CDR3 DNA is TGCGCCAGCAGCCTGGATTCTAGGGGAAACTATGGCTACACCTTC. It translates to CASSLDSRGNYGYTF.

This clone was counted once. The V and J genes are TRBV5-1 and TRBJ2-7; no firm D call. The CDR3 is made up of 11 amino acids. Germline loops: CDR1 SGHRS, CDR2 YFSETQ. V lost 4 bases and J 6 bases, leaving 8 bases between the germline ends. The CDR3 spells CASSRQGEQYF. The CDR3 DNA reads TGCGCCAGCAGCAGACAAGGCGAGCAGTACTTC.

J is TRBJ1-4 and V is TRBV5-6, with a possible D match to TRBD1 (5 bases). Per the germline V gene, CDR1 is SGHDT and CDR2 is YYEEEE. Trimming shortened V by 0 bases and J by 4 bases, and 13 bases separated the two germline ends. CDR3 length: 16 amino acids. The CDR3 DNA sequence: TGTGCCAGCAGCTTGGCCATGACCGGGGGTAATGAAAAACTGTTTTTT. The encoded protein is CASSLAMTGGNEKLFF. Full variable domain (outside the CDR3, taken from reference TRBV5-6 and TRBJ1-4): DAGVTQSPTHLIKTRGQQVTLRCSPKSGHDTVSWYQQALGQGPQFIFQYYEEEERQRGNFPDRFSGHQFPNYSSELNVNALLLGDSALYLCASSLAMTGGNEKLFFGSGTQLSVL.

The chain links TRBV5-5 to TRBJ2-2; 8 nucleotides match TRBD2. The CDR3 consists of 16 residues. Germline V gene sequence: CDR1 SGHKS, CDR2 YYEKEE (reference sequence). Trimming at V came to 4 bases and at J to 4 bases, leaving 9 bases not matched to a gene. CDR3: CASSPRGGWSTGELFF. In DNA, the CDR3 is TGTGCCAGCAGCCCCCGGGGGGGATGGAGCACCGGGGAGCTGTTTTTT.

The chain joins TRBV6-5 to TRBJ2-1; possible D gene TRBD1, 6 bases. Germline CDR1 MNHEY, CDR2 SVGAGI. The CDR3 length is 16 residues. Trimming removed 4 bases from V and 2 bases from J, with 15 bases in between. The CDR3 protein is CASSSTPGVPYNEQFF. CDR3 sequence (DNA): TGTGCCAGCAGTTCTACACCAGGGGTTCCCTACAATGAGCAGTTCTTC.

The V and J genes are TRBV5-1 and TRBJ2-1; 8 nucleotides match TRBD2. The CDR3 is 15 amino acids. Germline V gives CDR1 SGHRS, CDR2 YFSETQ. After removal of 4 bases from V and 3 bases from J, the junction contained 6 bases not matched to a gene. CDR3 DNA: TGCGCCAGCAGCGCCGGTACTAGCGGCTACAATGAGCAGTTCTTC. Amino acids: CASSAGTSGYNEQFF. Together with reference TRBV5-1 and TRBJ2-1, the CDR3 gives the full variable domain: KAGVTQTPRYLIKTRGQQVTLSCSPISGHRSVSWYQQTPGQGLQFLFEYFSETQRNKGNFPGRFSGRQFSNSRSEMNVSTLELGDSALYLCASSAGTSGYNEQFFGPGTRLTVL.